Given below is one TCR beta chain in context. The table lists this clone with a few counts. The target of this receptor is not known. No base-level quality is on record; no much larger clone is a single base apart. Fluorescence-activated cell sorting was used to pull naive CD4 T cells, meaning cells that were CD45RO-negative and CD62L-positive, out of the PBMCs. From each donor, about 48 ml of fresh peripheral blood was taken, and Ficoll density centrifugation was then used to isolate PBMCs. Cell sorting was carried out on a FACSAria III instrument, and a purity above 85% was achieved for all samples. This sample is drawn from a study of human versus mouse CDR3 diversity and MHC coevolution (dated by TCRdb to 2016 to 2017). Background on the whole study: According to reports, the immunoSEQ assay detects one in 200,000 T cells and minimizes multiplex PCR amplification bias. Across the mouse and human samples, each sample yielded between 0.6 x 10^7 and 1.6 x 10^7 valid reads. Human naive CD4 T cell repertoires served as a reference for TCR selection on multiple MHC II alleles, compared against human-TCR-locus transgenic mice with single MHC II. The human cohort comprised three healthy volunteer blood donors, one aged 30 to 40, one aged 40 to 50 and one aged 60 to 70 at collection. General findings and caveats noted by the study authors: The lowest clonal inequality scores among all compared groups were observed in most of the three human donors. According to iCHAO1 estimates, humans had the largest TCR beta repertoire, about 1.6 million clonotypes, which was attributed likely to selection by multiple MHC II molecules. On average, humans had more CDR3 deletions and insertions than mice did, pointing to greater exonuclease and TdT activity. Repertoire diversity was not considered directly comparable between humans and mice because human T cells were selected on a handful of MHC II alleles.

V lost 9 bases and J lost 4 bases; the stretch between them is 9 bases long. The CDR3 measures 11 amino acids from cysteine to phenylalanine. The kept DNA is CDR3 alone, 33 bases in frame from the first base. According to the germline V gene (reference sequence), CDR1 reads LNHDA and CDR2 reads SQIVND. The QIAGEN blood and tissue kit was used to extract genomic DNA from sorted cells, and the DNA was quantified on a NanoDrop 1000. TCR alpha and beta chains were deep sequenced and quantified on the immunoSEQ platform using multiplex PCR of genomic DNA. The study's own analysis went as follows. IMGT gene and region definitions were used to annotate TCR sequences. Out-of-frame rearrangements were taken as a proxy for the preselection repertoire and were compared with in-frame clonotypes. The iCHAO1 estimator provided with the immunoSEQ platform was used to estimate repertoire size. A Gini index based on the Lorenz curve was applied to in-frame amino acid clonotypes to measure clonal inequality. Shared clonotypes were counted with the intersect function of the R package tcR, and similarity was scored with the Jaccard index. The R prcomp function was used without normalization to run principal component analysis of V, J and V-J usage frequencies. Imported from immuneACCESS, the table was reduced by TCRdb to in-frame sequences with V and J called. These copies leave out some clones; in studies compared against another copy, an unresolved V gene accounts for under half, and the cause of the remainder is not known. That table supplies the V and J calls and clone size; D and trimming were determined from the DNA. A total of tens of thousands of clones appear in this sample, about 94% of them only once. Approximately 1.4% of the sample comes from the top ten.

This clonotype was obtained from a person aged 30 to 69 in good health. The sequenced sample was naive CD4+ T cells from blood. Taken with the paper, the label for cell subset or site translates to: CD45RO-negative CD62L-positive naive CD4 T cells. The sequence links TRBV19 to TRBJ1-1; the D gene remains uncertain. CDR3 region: CASLTITEAFF. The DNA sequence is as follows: TGTGCCAGCCTAACTATCACTGAAGCTTTCTTT.